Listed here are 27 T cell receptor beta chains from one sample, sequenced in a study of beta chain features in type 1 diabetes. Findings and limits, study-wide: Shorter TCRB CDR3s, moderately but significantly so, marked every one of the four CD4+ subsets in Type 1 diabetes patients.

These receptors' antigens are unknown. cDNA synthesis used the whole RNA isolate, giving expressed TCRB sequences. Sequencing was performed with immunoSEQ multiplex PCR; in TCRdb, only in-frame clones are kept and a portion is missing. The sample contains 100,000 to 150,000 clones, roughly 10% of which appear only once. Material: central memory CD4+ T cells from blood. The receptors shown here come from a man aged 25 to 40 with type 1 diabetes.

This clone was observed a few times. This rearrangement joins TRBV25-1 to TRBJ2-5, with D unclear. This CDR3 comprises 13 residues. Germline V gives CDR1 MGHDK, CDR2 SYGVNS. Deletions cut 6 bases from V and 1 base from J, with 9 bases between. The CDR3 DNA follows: TGTGCCAGCAGCAAGATAGCCCAAGAGACCCAGTACTTC. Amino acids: CASSKIAQETQYF.

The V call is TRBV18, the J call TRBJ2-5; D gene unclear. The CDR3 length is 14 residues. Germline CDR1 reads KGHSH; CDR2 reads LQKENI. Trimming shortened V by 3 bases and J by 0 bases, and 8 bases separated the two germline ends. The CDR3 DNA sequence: TGTGCCAGCTCACCCCAGACACACCAAGAGACCCAGTACTTC. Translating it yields CASSPQTHQETQYF.

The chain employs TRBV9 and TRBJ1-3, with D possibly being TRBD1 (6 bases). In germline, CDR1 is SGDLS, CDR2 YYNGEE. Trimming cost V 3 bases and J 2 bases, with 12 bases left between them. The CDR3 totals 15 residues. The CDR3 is CASSARGGTGNTIYF. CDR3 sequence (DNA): TGTGCCAGCAGCGCCCGCGGGGGCACTGGAAACACCATATATTTT.

For the CDR3, the DNA is TGCGCCAGCAGCCAAGCGCATGGACAAAACACTGAAGCTTTCTTT. It yields the protein CASSQAHGQNTEAFF. J is TRBJ1-1 and V is TRBV4-1; TRBD1 is a possible D gene (5 bases). The CDR3 totals 15 residues. V was cut by 1 base and J by 2 bases, with 11 bases left in between. Germline CDR1 MGHRA, CDR2 YSYEKL.

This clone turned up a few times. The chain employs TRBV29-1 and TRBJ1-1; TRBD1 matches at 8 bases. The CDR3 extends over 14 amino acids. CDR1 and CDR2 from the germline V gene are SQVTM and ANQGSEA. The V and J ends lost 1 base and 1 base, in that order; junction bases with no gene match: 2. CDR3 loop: CSVEGGTGNTEAFF. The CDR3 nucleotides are TGCAGCGTTGAAGGGGGGACAGGGAACACTGAAGCTTTCTTT.

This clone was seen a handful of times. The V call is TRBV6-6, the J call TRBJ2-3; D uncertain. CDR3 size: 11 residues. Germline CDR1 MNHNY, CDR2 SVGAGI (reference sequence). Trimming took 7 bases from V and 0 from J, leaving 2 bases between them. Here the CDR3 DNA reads TGTGCCAGCACTAGCACAGATACGCAGTATTTT. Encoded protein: CASTSTDTQYF.

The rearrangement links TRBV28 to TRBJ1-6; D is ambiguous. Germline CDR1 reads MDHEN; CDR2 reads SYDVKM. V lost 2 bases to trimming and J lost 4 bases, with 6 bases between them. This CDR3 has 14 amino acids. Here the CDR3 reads CASSLAGYNSPLHF. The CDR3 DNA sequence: TGTGCCAGCAGTTTAGCGGGGTATAATTCACCCCTCCACTTT.

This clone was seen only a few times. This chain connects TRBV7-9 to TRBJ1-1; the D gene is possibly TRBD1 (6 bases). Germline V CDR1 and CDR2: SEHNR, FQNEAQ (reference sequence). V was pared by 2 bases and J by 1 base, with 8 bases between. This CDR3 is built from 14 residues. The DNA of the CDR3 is TGTGCCAGCAGCTTAAACAGGGAGAACACTGAAGCTTTCTTT. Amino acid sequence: CASSLNRENTEAFF.

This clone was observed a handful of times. CDR3 protein: CATSRPPAGVETQYF. In nucleotides, the CDR3 is TGTGCCACCAGCAGACCCCCGGCGGGGGTAGAGACCCAGTACTTC. V gene TRBV15 combines with J gene TRBJ2-5; TRBD2 aligns across 7 bases. This CDR3 has 15 amino acids. Germline V CDR1 and CDR2: LNHNV, YYDKDF (reference sequence). Trimming removed 2 bases from V and 4 bases from J; junction bases left unmatched: 7.

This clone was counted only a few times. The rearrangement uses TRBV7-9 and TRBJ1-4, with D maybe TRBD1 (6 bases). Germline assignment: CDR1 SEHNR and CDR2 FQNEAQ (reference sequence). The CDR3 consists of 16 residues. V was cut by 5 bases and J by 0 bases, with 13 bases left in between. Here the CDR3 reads CASSAKQGTTNEKLFF. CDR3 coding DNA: TGTGCCAGCAGCGCCAAACAGGGCACAACTAATGAAAAACTGTTTTTT.

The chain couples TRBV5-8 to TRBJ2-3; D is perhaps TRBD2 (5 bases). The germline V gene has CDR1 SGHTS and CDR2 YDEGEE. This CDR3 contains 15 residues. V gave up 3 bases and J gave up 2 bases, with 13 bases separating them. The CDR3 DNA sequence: TGTGCCAGCAGCTCGAGGACGGGATTCACAGATACGCAGTATTTT. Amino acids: CASSSRTGFTDTQYF.

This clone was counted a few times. The CDR3 spells CAIGTGNNYGYTF. CDR3 DNA sequence: TGTGCCATCGGGACAGGCAACAACTATGGCTACACCTTC. The V call is TRBV28, the J call TRBJ1-2, with 8 positions matching TRBD1. Germline V gene lookup returns CDR1 MDHEN and CDR2 SYDVKM. V shed 10 bases, J shed 2 bases, and the junction held 6 bases outside the gene matches. The length of the CDR3 is 13 residues.

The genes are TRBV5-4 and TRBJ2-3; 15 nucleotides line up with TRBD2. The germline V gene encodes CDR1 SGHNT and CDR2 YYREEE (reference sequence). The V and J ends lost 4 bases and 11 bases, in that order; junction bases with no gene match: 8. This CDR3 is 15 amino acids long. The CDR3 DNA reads TGTGCCAGCAGCCGGACTAGCGGGGGGGCGGGGGTGCAGTATTTT. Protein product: CASSRTSGGAGVQYF.

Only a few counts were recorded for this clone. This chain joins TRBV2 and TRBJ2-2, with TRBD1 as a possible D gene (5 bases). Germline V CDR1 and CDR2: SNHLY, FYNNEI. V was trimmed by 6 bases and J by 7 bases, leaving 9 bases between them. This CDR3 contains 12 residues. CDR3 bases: TGTGCCAGCAGCAGGGCGCTCGGGGAGCTGTTTTTT. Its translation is CASSRALGELFF.

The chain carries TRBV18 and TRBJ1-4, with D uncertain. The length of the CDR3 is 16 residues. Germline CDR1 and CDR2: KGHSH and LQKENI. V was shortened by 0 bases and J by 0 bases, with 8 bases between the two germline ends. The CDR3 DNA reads TGTGCCAGCTCACCACCGGGCGTTGCAACTAATGAAAAACTGTTTTTT. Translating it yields CASSPPGVATNEKLFF.

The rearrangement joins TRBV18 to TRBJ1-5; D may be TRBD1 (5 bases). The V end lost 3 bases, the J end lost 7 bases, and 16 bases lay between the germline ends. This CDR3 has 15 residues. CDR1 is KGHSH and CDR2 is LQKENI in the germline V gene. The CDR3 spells CASSPALGGGQPQHF. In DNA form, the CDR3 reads TGTGCCAGCTCACCCGCTCTGGGGGGTGGGCAGCCCCAGCATTTT.

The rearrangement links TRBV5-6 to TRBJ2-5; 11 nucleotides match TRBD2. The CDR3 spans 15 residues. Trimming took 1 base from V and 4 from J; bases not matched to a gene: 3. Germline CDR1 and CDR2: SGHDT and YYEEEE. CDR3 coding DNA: TGTGCCAGCAGCTTGACTAGCGGGGGTGGAGAGACCCAGTACTTC. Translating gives CASSLTSGGGETQYF.

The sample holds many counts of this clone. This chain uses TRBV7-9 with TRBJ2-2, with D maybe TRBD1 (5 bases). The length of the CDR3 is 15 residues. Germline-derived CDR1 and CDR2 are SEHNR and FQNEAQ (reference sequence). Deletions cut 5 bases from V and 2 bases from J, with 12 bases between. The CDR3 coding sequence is TGTGCCAGCAGCATTATACAGGTTAACACCGGGGAGCTGTTTTTT. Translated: CASSIIQVNTGELFF.

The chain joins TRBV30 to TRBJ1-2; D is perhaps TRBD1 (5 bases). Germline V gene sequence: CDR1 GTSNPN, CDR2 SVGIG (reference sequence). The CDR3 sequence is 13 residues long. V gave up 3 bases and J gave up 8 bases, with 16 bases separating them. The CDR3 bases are TGTGCCTGGAGCAGGGCGACGCGAGGCGGCTACACCTTC. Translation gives CAWSRATRGGYTF.

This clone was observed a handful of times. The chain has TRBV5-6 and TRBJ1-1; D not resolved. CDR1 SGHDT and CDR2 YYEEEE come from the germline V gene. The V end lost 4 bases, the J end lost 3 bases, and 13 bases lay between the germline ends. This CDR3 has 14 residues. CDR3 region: CASSLSGRDTEAFF. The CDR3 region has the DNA TGTGCCAGCAGCCTTTCGGGTCGAGACACTGAAGCTTTCTTT.

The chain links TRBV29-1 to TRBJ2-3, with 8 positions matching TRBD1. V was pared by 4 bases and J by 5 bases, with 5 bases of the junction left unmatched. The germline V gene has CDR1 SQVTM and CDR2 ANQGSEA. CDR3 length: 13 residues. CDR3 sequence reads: CSVVRQGRDTQYF. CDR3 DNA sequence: TGCAGCGTTGTAAGACAGGGGAGAGATACGCAGTATTTT.

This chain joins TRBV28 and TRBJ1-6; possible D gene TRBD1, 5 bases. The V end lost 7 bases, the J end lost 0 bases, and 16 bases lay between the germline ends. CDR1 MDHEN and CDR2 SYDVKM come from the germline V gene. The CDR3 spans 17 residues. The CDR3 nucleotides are TGTGCCAGCAATGGTGGGGCGGGGAGCTCCTATAATTCACCCCTCCACTTT. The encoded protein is CASNGGAGSSYNSPLHF.

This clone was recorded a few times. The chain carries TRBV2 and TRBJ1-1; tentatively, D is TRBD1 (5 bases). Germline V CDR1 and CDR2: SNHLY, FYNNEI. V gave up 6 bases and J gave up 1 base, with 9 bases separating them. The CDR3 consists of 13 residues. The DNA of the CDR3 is TGTGCCAGCAGGGCGGACAAGAACACTGAAGCTTTCTTT. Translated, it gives CASRADKNTEAFF.

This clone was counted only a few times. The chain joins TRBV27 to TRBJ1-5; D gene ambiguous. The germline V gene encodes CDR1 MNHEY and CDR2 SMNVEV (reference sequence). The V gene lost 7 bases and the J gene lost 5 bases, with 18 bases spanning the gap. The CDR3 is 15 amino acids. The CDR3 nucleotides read TGTGCCAGCAACCCAAATGGCTTCCTCTATCAGCCCCAGCATTTT. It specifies CASNPNGFLYQPQHF.

The DNA for the CDR3 is TGCGCCAGCAGCCAACCAGGCGGGGGGATCCAAGAGACCCAGTACTTC. Amino acids: CASSQPGGGIQETQYF. The chain has TRBV4-1 and TRBJ2-5; 8 bases align to TRBD2. Germline V gene sequence: CDR1 MGHRA, CDR2 YSYEKL. The trim removed 2 bases at V and 1 base at J, leaving 6 bases unmatched. The CDR3 spans 16 residues.

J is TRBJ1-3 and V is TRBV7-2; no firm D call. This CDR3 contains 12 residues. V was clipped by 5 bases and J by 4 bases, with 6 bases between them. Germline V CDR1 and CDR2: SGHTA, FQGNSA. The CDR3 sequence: CASSPQGNTIYF. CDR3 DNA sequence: TGTGCCAGCAGCCCACAAGGAAACACCATATATTTT.

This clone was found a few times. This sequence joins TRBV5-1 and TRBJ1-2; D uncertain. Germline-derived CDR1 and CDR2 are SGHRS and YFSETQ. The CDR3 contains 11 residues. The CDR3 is CASGENYGYTF. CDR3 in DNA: TGCGCTAGCGGAGAAAACTATGGCTACACCTTC.